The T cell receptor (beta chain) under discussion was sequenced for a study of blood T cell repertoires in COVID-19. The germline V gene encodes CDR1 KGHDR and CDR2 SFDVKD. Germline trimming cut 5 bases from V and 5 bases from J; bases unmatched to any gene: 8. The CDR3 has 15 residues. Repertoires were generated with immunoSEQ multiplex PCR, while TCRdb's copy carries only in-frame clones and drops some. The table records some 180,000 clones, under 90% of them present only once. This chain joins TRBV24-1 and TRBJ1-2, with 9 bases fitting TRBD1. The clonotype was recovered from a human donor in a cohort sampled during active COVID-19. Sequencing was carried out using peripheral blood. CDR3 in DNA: TGTGCCACCAGTGGTTGGACAGGGGAGGGGTATGGCTACACCTTC. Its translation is CATSGWTGEGYGYTF.